This T cell receptor beta chain was sequenced during a study of CD8+ T cells in alopecia areata. On this clone itself: Its antigen is not known.

Peripheral blood and lesional scalp punch biopsies were taken from alopecia areata patients. Following extraction, RNA underwent reverse transcription to cDNA, which served as the sequencing template. Profiling relied on immunoSEQ multiplex PCR, and the TCRdb table lists in-frame clones only, not all of them. The sample records 130,000 to 150,000 clones, 40% to 50% being singletons. General study results and limits: Normal scalp had lower clonality than lesional scalp, with alopecia totalis/universalis lesions showing this most strongly.

The source material was CD4+ T cells sorted from blood. This clonotype was sampled from a human donor with alopecia areata.

CDR3 sequence reads: CASKEGMNEQFF. For the CDR3, the DNA is TGCGCCAGCAAGGAGGGGATGAATGAGCAGTTCTTC. The chain combines TRBV5-1 with TRBJ2-1, with D possibly being TRBD2 (6 bases). The length of the CDR3 is 12 residues. Trimming removed 6 bases at V and 7 bases at J, with 11 bases between. Germline CDR1 is SGHRS and CDR2 is YFSETQ.